These 15 T cell receptor beta chains originate from one sample sequenced in a study of synovial regulatory T cells in juvenile arthritis. Libraries were prepared by immunoSEQ multiplex PCR; TCRdb keeps only in-frame clonotypes and omits some of them. The sample includes 8,000 to 10,000 clones. Input material: Treg cells from blood. The sample's subset: remaining (HLA-DR-negative) circulating blood Treg cells. These TCRs come from a donor younger than 30 with juvenile idiopathic arthritis.

The chain couples TRBV2 to TRBJ2-2; the D gene TCRdb calls, TRBD2, cannot be checked with no DNA. Germline V CDR1 and CDR2: SNHLY, FYNNEI. This CDR3 has 14 amino acids. The protein alone is recorded here. CDR3 sequence reads: CASSGLAGAGELFF.

V and J are TRBV19 and TRBJ1-5. This CDR3 contains 21 residues. The DNA is unrecorded. Germline V lookup: CDR1 LNHDA, CDR2 SQIVND (reference sequence). The CDR3 is CASSITRVPGRLTYSNQPQHF.

The chain is built from TRBV6-1 and TRBJ2-6; absent DNA, TCRdb's TRBD1 call cannot be checked. The germline V gene encodes CDR1 MNHNS and CDR2 SASEGT. CDR3 length equals 19 residues. Only the protein is available. The CDR3: CASSVRQGSTVPGANVLTF.

The rearrangement joins TRBV4-2 to TRBJ2-1; TCRdb outputs TRBD2, but without DNA this stays unchecked. The CDR3 loop spans 15 amino acids. No DNA is recorded. The germline V gene has CDR1 LGHNA and CDR2 YNFKEQ. The CDR3 loop is CASSQDAGSAGEQFF.

CDR3 residues: CASSGPRTLEEKLFF. The chain couples TRBV6-1 to TRBJ1-4; TCRdb names TRBD1, which stays unverified in the absence of DNA. Germline loops: CDR1 MNHNS, CDR2 SASEGT. The CDR3 totals 15 residues. Only the protein sequence is given.

The V call is TRBV28, the J call TRBJ2-3; checking the TCRdb D call of TRBD2 is not possible without DNA. Looked up from germline, CDR1 is MDHEN and CDR2 is SYDVKM. The CDR3 spans 14 residues. The nucleotide record is missing. The CDR3 region is CASKSGGWTDTQYF.

J is TRBJ2-5 and V is TRBV5-6. The CDR3 is 14 residues long. DNA for this receptor is not on file. Germline V CDR1 and CDR2: SGHDT, YYEEEE. The CDR3: CASSPATTKETQYF.

The V and J genes are TRBV9 and TRBJ2-7; TCRdb proposes TRBD1, but this gene call is untestable without DNA. This CDR3 is built from 15 residues. No DNA is given. From germline, CDR1 is SGDLS and CDR2 YYNGEE. The CDR3 protein is CASSVGTGIRYEQYF.

The rearrangement uses TRBV28 and TRBJ2-4; as DNA is missing, the TRBD2 call by TCRdb cannot be tested. The CDR3 sequence is 13 residues long. Only the protein is on record. Germline V gene sequence: CDR1 MDHEN, CDR2 SYDVKM. CDR3 protein: CASRPGSQNIQYF.

Frequency places this clone as medium-sized (0.01 to 0.1%). The chain has TRBV6-5 and TRBJ2-5; TCRdb reports TRBD1, a call that lacks DNA to check it against. The CDR3 is 16 residues long. There is no recorded DNA. Per germline, CDR1 MNHEY and CDR2 SVGAGI. The CDR3 sequence is CASSYGQGPNLETQYF.

The chain recombines TRBV19 with TRBJ2-6; no DNA is available, so the TRBD1 call from TCRdb remains unchecked. The CDR3 consists of 16 residues. DNA for this receptor is not on file. Germline V lookup: CDR1 LNHDA, CDR2 SQIVND (reference sequence). CDR3 loop: CASSSHTGSGANVLTF.

The chain recombines TRBV9 with TRBJ2-7; TCRdb proposes TRBD2, but this gene call is untestable without DNA. The CDR3 runs 14 residues. Only the protein is available. Germline values: CDR1 SGDLS, CDR2 YYNGEE. This CDR3 is CASSVEPAGRRQYF.

This clone registers medium-sized by frequency. The chain is built from TRBV6-1 and TRBJ2-4; TCRdb gives TRBD2 as the D gene, but with no DNA this cannot be confirmed. The CDR3 is 13 residues long. DNA is not recorded here. Germline V CDR1 and CDR2: MNHNS, SASEGT. CDR3 loop: CASSEYPANIQYF.

The chain carries TRBV6-5 and TRBJ2-7; the TRBD2 assignment by TCRdb is unverifiable without DNA. This CDR3 region has 16 residues. No DNA is recorded. CDR1 and CDR2 (germline): MNHEY, SVGAGI. The chain's CDR3 is CASSYVLAGVNYEQYF.

This chain connects TRBV7-3 to TRBJ1-2; TCRdb picks TRBD1, but there is no DNA to check that call. The CDR3 runs 13 residues. No DNA appears here. CDR1 is SGHTA, CDR2 FQGTGA, per germline. Here the CDR3 reads CASSQQGGDGYTF.